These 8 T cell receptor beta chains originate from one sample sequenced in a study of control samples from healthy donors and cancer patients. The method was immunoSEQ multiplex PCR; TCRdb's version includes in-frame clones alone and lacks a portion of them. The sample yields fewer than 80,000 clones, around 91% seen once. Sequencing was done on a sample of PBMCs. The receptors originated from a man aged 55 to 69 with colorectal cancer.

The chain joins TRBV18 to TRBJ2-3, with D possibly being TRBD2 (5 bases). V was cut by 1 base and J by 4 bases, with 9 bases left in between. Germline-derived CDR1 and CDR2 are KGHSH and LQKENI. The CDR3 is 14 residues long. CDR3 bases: TGTGCCAGCTCACCACTCGCAGCGGCAGATACGCAGTATTTT. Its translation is CASSPLAAADTQYF.

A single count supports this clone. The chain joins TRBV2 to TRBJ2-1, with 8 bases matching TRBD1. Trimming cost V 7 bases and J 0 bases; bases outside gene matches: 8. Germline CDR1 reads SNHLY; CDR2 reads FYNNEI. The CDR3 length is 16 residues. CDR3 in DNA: TGTGCCAGCACTGACAGGGGTCCAAGCTCCTACAATGAGCAGTTCTTC. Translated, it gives CASTDRGPSSYNEQFF.

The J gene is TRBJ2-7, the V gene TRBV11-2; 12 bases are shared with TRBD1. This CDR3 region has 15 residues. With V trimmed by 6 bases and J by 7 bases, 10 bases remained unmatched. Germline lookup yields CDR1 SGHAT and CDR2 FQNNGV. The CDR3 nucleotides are TGTGCCAGCAGTCAAACCGGGACAGGGGGCGGGGAGCAGTACTTC. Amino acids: CASSQTGTGGGEQYF.

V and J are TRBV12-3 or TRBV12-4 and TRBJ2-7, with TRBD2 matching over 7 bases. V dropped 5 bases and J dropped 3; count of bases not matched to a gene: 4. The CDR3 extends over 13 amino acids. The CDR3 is CASSQGLNYEQYF. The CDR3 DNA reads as TGTGCCAGCAGTCAGGGACTAAACTACGAGCAGTACTTC.

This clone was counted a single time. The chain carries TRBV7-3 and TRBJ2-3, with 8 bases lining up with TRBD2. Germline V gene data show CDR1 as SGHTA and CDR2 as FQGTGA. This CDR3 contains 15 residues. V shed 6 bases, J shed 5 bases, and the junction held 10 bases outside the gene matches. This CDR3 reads CASSRTGGHRDTQYF. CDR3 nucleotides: TGTGCCAGCAGTCGTACGGGGGGGCATAGAGATACGCAGTATTTT. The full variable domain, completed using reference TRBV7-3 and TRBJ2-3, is GAGVSQTPSNKVTEKGKYVELRCDPISGHTALYWYRQSLGQGPEFLIYFQGTGAADDSGLPNDRFFAVRPEGSVSTLKIQRTERGDSAVYLCASSRTGGHRDTQYFGPGTRLTVL.

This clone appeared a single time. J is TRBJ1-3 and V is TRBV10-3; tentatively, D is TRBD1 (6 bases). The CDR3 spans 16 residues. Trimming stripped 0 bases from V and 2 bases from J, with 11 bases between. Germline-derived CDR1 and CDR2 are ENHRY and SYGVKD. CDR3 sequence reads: CAISESAGAPGNTIYF. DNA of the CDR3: TGTGCCATCAGTGAGTCGGCGGGGGCACCTGGAAACACCATATATTTT.

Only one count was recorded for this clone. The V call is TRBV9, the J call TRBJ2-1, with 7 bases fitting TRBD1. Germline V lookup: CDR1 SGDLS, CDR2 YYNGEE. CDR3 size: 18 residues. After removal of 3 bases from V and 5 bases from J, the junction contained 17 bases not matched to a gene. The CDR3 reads CASSDPLGVRGTDNEQFF. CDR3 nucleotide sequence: TGTGCCAGCAGCGACCCACTAGGGGTCAGGGGGACAGACAATGAGCAGTTCTTC.

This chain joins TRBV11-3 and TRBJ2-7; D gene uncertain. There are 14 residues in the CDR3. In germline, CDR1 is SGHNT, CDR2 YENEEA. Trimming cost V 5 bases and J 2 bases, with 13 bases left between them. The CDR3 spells CASSLSIGTYEQYF. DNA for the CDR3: TGTGCCAGCAGCCTTAGTATAGGTACCTACGAGCAGTACTTC.